These 4 T cell receptor beta chains were all obtained from the same sample, sequenced in a study of blood T cell repertoires in COVID-19. The method was immunoSEQ multiplex PCR; TCRdb's version includes in-frame clones alone and lacks a portion of them. The top ten clones hold about 8.7% of a sample with about 92,000 clones, around three quarters of them seen once. The material sequenced was peripheral blood. The receptors were gathered from a man in his fifties or sixties who had recovered from COVID-19.

V and J are TRBV5-1 and TRBJ2-7; tentatively, D is TRBD2 (6 bases). V was cut by 1 base and J by 6 bases, with 11 bases left in between. Germline lookup yields CDR1 SGHRS and CDR2 YFSETQ. The CDR3 length is 13 residues. This chain's CDR3 is CASSLLAVSEQYF. The CDR3 DNA is TGCGCCAGCAGCTTGTTAGCGGTGAGCGAGCAGTACTTC. Combining the CDR3 with reference TRBV5-1 and TRBJ2-7 gives the whole variable domain KAGVTQTPRYLIKTRGQQVTLSCSPISGHRSVSWYQQTPGQGLQFLFEYFSETQRNKGNFPGRFSGRQFSNSRSEMNVSTLELGDSALYLCASSLLAVSEQYFGPGTRLTVT.

In this sample, this clone turned up a few times. CDR3 bases: TGTGCCAGCAGCTCTACAGGGGCGGATGGTGGAGCTTTCTTT. Translation: CASSSTGADGGAFF. This rearrangement joins TRBV7-9 to TRBJ1-1, with 7 nucleotides matching TRBD1. The length of the CDR3 is 14 residues. CDR1 SEHNR and CDR2 FQNEAQ come from the germline V gene (reference sequence). V lost 4 bases and J lost 10; bases outside the gene matches: 12.

The J gene is TRBJ2-2, the V gene TRBV30, with D possibly TRBD2 on 5 matching bases. The germline V gene has CDR1 GTSNPN and CDR2 SVGIG (reference sequence). This CDR3 has 15 residues. Trimming removed 3 bases from V and 1 base from J, with 12 bases in between. CDR3 coding DNA: TGTGCCTGGAGCCGAGGACTCATGAACACCGGGGAGCTGTTTTTT. Encoded protein: CAWSRGLMNTGELFF.

This chain uses TRBV10-2 with TRBJ2-7; D perhaps matches TRBD1 (5 bases). Trimming took off 3 bases at V and 6 bases at J, with 12 bases between the two ends. Germline V gene data show CDR1 as WSHSY and CDR2 as SAAADI. This CDR3 is 13 amino acids long. The CDR3 sequence: CASSEQAPSEQYF. CDR3 DNA sequence: TGCGCCAGCAGTGAACAGGCCCCGAGCGAGCAGTACTTC.